This T cell receptor beta chain was sequenced for a study of T cell responses to AZD1222 COVID-19 vaccine. Germline CDR1 is LNHDA and CDR2 is SQIVND (reference sequence). V lost 4 bases and J lost 5, with 15 bases in between. The CDR3 totals 15 residues. Profiling relied on immunoSEQ multiplex PCR, and the TCRdb table lists in-frame clones only, not all of them. The sample's table shows 150,000 or so clones. This TCR was recovered from an adult in good health. Sample: peripheral blood. The chain links TRBV19 to TRBJ1-5; D gene uncertain. The CDR3 DNA sequence: TGTGCCAGTAGTAGTCCCCGGTCGGTAGATCAGCCCCAGCATTTT. Translation: CASSSPRSVDQPQHF.